A single sample gave rise to the 6 T cell receptor beta chains below, sequenced in a study of shared clonotypes between healthy human individuals. Produced via immunoSEQ multiplex PCR; TCRdb's table is partial and in-frame only. The data hold 300,000 to 400,000 clones, with about 74% observed a single time. Sequencing used memory CD4+ T cells sorted from blood. Subset defined: CD45RA-negative fraction. These TCRs come from a man younger than 40 in good health.

V usage is TRBV2 and J usage is TRBJ1-5; D gene uncertain. The CDR3 sequence is 14 residues long. CDR1 and CDR2 from the germline V gene are SNHLY and FYNNEI. Trimming took off 4 bases at V and 5 bases at J, with 12 bases between the two ends. The DNA for the CDR3 is TGTGCCAGCAGTGTCGTGGGAGTTGATCAGCCCCAGCATTTT. Translated: CASSVVGVDQPQHF.

The sample holds one count of this clone. A clone one base away is much larger, so this may be a read error. The rearrangement joins TRBV7-6 to TRBJ2-5; no firm D call. Between the trimmed V and J ends, which lost 2 bases and 5 bases, there was a span of 3 bases. Germline CDR1 is SGHVS and CDR2 is FNYEAQ. This CDR3 is built from 11 residues. CDR3 residues: CASSLKETQYF. For the CDR3, the DNA is TGTGCCAGCAGCTTAAAGGAGACCCAGTACTTC.

This clone occurred a few times. V and J are TRBV7-2 and TRBJ1-2, with a tentative D call TRBD1 (6 bases). The CDR3 runs to 16 residues. Germline V lookup: CDR1 SGHTA, CDR2 FQGNSA. Deletions cut 5 bases from V and 4 bases from J, with 20 bases between. The CDR3 here is CASSMASQGRLYGYTF. CDR3 sequence (DNA): TGTGCCAGCAGCATGGCGTCACAGGGTAGGCTCTATGGCTACACCTTC.

The J gene is TRBJ1-2, the V gene TRBV28, with a weak D call TRBD1 (5 bases). This CDR3 region has 14 residues. The germline gives CDR1 MDHEN, CDR2 SYDVKM. Trimming left V 10 bases short and J 4 bases short, with 19 bases between. The CDR3: CATNRQSLGYGYTF. CDR3 nucleotides: TGTGCCACAAACCGACAGAGTTTGGGCTATGGCTACACCTTC.

The chain combines TRBV5-4 with TRBJ2-3; 11 positions match TRBD2. The CDR3 sequence is 16 residues long. The V and J ends lost 2 bases and 4 bases, in that order; junction bases with no gene match: 6. Germline V CDR1 and CDR2: SGHNT, YYREEE (reference sequence). The CDR3, as DNA: TGTGCCAGCAGCTTCGGACTAGCGGGCGCATCAGATACGCAGTATTTT. It yields the protein CASSFGLAGASDTQYF.

The chain combines TRBV27 with TRBJ2-1; 7 nucleotides line up with TRBD2. After removal of 8 bases from V and 2 bases from J, the junction contained 9 bases not matched to a gene. CDR1 is MNHEY, CDR2 SMNVEV, per germline (reference sequence). This CDR3 comprises 15 residues. The CDR3 sequence is CASRWREGAYNEQFF. In DNA, the CDR3 is TGTGCCAGCCGCTGGAGGGAGGGTGCCTACAATGAGCAGTTCTTC.